The next 5 T cell receptor beta chains were all read from a single sample in a study of T cell responses to AZD1222 COVID-19 vaccine (dated by TCRdb to 2020 to 2023). The sample's time point label, in plain terms: about 28 days (+/-7) after the second vaccine dose. Receptor amplification or capture employed the immunoSEQ multiplex PCR assay. TCRdb limited this immuneACCESS table to in-frame rearrangements with V and J called. A share of clones is missing; checked studies link under half to unresolved V genes, and the rest is unexplained. This sample lists hundreds of thousands of clones; almost 95% were detected once. The top ten constitute 0.55% of the sample. Sequences were derived from peripheral blood, sampled 28 days after the second AZD1222 dose. The receptors derive from an adult who received the AZD1222 COVID-19 vaccine.

This clone was found once. This chain connects TRBV9 to TRBJ1-1, with D possibly matching TRBD1 (6 bases). The germline gives CDR1 SGDLS, CDR2 YYNGEE. V lost 6 bases, J lost 2 bases, and 14 bases lay in between. The CDR3 sequence is 14 residues long. The CDR3 DNA sequence: TGTGCCAGCAACCCGGGACACGGAAACACTGAAGCTTTCTTT. As protein: CASNPGHGNTEAFF.

The chain recombines TRBV7-2 with TRBJ1-5; D call uncertain. CDR1 is SGHTA and CDR2 is FQGNSA in the germline V gene. V lost 5 bases, J lost 4 bases, and 9 bases lay in between. The CDR3 loop spans 13 amino acids. In DNA form, the CDR3 reads TGTGCCAGCAGCCCCACCCGGAATCAGCCCCAGCATTTT. Its translation is CASSPTRNQPQHF.

This clone has just a few counts. V is TRBV2 and J is TRBJ2-3; D ambiguous. From germline, CDR1 is SNHLY and CDR2 FYNNEI. The CDR3 has 14 residues. Deletions cut 6 bases from V and 2 bases from J, with 12 bases between. The CDR3 here is CASRPEAYTDTQYF. CDR3 nucleotides: TGTGCCAGCAGACCTGAGGCGTACACAGATACGCAGTATTTT.

The chain combines TRBV2 with TRBJ2-1; TRBD2 agrees at 11 bases. The germline V gene has CDR1 SNHLY and CDR2 FYNNEI. This CDR3 spans 15 amino acids. V lost 6 bases and J lost 6; bases outside the gene matches: 7. CDR3 DNA: TGTGCCAGCAGCTATAGCGGGGGGGCTTCCAATGAGCAGTTCTTC. Translating gives CASSYSGGASNEQFF.

The chain joins TRBV24-1 to TRBJ1-3; D uncertain. Trimming took off 1 base at V and 0 bases at J, with 15 bases between the two ends. The CDR3 consists of 18 residues. Germline values: CDR1 KGHDR, CDR2 SFDVKD. The CDR3 region has the DNA TGTGCCACCAGTGATTTAGACGACGGCGGTTCCTCTGGAAACACCATATATTTT. It is translated as CATSDLDDGGSSGNTIYF.